The sample holds a few counts of the clone carrying this T cell receptor (beta chain). What it binds is not known. The junction shows a germline mismatch at one end, possibly a read error. This sample is drawn from a study of T-cell memory formation after mild COVID-19. Background on the study: Largely donor-specific sequence clusters came from two donors. Findings and limits, study-wide: Specificity for SARS-CoV-2 was not confirmed among the second-wave clones peaking on day 37. The pre-infection memory compartment contained some responding clones, suggesting cross-reactive memory joined.

Amplification by 5'RACE using constant-segment primers produced TCR alpha and TCR beta cDNA libraries that carried sample barcodes and UMIs. Each CDR3 protein gets one entry after TCRdb re-called the 5' RACE reads with MiXCR. The data hold around 250,000 distinct CDR3 sequences, with around 17% observed a single time. The clonotype comes from a man aged 18-30 years who had mild COVID-19 (a few samples of this study predate the infection). Cell type and time point are not known. The sequenced material came from PBMCs or a T cell subset sorted from them (not recorded which).

CDR3 DNA: TGTGCCACCAGCAGGAACGGTCGGTCTAAGAGGTTC. Amino acids: CATSRNGRSKRF. The chain combines TRBV15 with TRBJ2-7; D call uncertain. CDR3 length equals 12 residues. Germline CDR1 reads LNHNV; CDR2 reads YYDKDF (reference sequence).